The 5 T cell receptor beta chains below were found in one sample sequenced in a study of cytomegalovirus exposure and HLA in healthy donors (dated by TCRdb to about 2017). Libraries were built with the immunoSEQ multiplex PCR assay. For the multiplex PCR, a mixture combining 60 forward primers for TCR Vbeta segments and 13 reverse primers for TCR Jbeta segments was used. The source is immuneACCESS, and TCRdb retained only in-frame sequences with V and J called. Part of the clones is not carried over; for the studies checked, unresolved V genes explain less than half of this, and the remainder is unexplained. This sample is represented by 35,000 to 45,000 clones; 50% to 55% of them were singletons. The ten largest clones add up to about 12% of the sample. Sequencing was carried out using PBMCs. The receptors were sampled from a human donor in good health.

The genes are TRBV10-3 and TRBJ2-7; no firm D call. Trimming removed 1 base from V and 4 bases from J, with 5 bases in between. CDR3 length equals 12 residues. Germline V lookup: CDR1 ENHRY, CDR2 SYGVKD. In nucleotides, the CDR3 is TGTGCCATCAGTGAGTTGTCTTACGAGCAGTACTTC. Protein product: CAISELSYEQYF.

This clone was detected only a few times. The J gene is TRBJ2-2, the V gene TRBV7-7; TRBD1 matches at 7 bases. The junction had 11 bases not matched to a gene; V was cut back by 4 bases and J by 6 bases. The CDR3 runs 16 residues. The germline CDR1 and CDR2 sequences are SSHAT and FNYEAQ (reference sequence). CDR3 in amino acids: CASSSSGTEVSGELFF. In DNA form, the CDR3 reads TGTGCCAGCAGCTCATCCGGGACAGAGGTTTCCGGGGAGCTGTTTTTT.

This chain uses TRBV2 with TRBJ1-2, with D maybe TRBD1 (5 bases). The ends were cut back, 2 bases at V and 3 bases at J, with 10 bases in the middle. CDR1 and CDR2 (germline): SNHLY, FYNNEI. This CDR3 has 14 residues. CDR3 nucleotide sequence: TGTGCCAGCAGTGAAATAGGCAGGGACTATGGCTACACCTTC. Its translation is CASSEIGRDYGYTF.

CDR3 sequence (DNA): TGTGCCAGCAGCTTGGTCTCTCGGGGAAACACTGAAGCTTTCTTT. Amino acids: CASSLVSRGNTEAFF. J is TRBJ1-1 and V is TRBV5-8; no clear D gene. This CDR3 contains 15 residues. Trimming left V 0 bases short and J 2 bases short, with 11 bases between. Per the germline V gene, CDR1 is SGHTS and CDR2 is YDEGEE.

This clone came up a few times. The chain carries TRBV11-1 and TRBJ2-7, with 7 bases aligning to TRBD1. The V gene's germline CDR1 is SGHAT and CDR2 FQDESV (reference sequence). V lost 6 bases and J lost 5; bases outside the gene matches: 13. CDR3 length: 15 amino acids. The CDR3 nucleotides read TGTGCCAGCAGTTGGACAGGACCTACGGCAGACGAGCAGTACTTC. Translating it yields CASSWTGPTADEQYF.